A single TCR beta chain is shown here with its context. Antigen specificity is unknown. V lost 6 bases, J lost 5 bases, and 8 bases stayed unmatched. CDR3 size: 15 residues. Germline V lookup: CDR1 MRHNA, CDR2 SNTAGT. These data come from a study of graft-versus-host responses after intestinal transplantation. Study-wide results and limits: GvH clones turned up in recipient marrow; some had shown up first in ileum or blood.

The table came from immunoSEQ multiplex PCR; TCRdb's copy has only in-frame clones and leaves some out. The repertoire holds 100,000 or so clones, with about 90% as singletons. Sequences were derived from unstimulated CD4+ T cells sorted from spleen or lymph node cells, sampled before intestinal transplant. The receptor was isolated from a human donor who received an intestinal transplant. This sequence joins TRBV6-4 and TRBJ2-2, with 8 bases matching TRBD1. The CDR3 nucleotides read TGTGCCAGCAGCGCTAGGACAGGGCGTACCGGGGAGCTGTTTTTT. Translation: CASSARTGRTGELFF.